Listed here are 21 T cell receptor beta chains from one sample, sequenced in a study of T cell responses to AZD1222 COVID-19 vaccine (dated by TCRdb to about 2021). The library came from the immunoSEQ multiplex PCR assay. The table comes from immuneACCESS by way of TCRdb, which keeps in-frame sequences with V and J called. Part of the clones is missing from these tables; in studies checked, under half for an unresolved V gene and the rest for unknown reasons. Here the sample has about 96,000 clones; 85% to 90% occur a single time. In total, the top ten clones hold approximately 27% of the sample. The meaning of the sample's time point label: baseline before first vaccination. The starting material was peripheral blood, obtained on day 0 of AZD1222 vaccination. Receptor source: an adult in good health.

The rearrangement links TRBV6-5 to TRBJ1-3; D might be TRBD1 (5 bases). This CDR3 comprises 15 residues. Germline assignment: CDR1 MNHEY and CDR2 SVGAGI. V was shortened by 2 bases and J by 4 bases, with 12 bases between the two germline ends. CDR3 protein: CASSYKGTGGNTIYF. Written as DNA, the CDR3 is TGTGCCAGCAGTTACAAAGGGACGGGAGGAAACACCATATATTTT.

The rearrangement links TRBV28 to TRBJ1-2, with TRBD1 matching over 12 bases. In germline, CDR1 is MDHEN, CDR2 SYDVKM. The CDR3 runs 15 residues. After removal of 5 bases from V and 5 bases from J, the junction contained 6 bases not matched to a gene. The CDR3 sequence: CASSLPGQGAYGYTF. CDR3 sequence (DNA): TGTGCCAGCAGTCTCCCGGGACAGGGGGCGTATGGCTACACCTTC.

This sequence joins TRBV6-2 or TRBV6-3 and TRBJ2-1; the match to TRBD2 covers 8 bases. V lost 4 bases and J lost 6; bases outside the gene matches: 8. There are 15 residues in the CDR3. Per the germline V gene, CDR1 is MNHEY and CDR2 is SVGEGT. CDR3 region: CASSSSGSESNEQFF. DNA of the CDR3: TGTGCCAGCAGTTCCAGCGGGAGTGAGAGCAATGAGCAGTTCTTC.

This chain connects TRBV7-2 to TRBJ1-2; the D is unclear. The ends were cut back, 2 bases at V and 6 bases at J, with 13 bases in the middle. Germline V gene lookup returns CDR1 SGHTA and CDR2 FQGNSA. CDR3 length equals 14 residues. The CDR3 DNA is TGTGCCAGCAGCTTACCGATATCGACTGATGGCTACACCTTC. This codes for CASSLPISTDGYTF.

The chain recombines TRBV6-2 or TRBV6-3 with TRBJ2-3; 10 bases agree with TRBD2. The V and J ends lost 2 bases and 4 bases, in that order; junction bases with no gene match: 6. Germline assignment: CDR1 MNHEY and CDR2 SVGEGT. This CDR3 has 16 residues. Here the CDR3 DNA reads TGTGCCAGCAGTTACGCCGTCAGCGGGAGGGCAGATACGCAGTATTTT. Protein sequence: CASSYAVSGRADTQYF.

Here the CDR3 reads CASSFELADTGELFF. In DNA, the CDR3 is TGTGCCAGCAGCTTTGAACTAGCGGATACCGGGGAGCTGTTTTTT. The chain carries TRBV11-2 and TRBJ2-2; TRBD2 matches 8 bases. The CDR3 has 15 amino acids. V trimming: 3 bases; J trimming: 5 bases; junction bases outside the gene matches: 5. Germline values: CDR1 SGHAT, CDR2 FQNNGV. Supplemented by reference TRBV11-2 and TRBJ2-2, the full variable domain reads EAGVAQSPRYKIIEKRQSVAFWCNPISGHATLYWYQQILGQGPKLLIQFQNNGVVDDSQLPKDRFSAERLKGVDSTLKIQPAKLEDSAVYLCASSFELADTGELFFGEGSRLTVL.

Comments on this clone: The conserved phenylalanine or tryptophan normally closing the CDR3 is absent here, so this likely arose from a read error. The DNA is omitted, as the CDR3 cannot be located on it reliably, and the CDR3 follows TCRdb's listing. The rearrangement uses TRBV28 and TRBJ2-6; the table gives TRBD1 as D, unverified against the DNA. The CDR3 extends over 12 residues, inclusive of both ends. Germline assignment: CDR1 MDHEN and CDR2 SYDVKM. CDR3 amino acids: CASSGPTGQGFY.

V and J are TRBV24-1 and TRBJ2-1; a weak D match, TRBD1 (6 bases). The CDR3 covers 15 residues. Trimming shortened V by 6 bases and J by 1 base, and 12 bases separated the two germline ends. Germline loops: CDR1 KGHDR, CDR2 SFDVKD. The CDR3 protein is CATSPTRGSYNEQFF. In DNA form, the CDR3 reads TGTGCCACCAGTCCCACTAGGGGGTCCTACAATGAGCAGTTCTTC.

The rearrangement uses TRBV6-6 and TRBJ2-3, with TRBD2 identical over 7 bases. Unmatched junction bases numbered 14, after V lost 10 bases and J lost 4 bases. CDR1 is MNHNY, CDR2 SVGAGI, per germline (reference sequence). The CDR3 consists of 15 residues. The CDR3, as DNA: TGTGCCACCAAACCGGAGGGCGCGGGAGCAGATACGCAGTATTTT. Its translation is CATKPEGAGADTQYF.

CDR3 sequence reads: CASSKSRLAREQYF. For the CDR3, the DNA is TGTGCCAGCAGCAAGAGCCGACTAGCTCGGGAGCAGTACTTC. The V and J genes are TRBV21-1 and TRBJ2-7; whether TRBD2, the table's D call, matches the DNA was not checked. TRBV21-1 is an annotated pseudogene. The CDR3 is 14 amino acids.

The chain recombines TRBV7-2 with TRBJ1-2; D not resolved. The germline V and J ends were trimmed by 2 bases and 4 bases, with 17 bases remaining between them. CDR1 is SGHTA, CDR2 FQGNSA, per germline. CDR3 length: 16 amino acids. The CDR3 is CASSLNPPPGAYGYTF. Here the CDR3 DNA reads TGTGCCAGCAGCTTAAACCCCCCTCCGGGAGCCTATGGCTACACCTTC.

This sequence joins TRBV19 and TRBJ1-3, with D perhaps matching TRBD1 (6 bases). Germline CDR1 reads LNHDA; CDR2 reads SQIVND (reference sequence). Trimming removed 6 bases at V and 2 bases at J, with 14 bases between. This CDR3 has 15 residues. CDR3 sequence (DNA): TGTGCCAGTAGGACAACGGGGGCGGCTGGAAACACCATATATTTT. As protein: CASRTTGAAGNTIYF.

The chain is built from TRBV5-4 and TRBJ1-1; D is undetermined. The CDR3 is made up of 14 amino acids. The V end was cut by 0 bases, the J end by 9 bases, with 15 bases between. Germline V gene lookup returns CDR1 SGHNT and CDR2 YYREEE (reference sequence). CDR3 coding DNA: TGTGCCAGCAGCTTGGATGGACCAACGGAAAAAGCTTTCTTT. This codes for CASSLDGPTEKAFF. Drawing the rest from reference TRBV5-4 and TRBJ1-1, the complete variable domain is ETGVTQSPTHLIKTRGQQVTLRCSSQSGHNTVSWYQQALGQGPQFIFQYYREEENGRGNFPPRFSGLQFPNYSSELNVNALELDDSALYLCASSLDGPTEKAFFGQGTRLTVV.

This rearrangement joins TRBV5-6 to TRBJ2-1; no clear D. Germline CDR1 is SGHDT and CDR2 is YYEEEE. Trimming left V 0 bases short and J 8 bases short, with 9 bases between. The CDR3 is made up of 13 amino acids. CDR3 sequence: CASSLVSRDEQFF. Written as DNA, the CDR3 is TGTGCCAGCAGCTTGGTTAGTCGTGATGAGCAGTTCTTC.

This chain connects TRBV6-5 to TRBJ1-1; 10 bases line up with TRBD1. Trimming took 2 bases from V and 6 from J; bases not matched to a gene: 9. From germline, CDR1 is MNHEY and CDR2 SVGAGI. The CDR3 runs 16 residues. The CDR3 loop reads CASSYPFGTGEPEAFF. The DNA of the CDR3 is TGTGCCAGCAGTTACCCGTTTGGGACAGGGGAACCTGAAGCTTTCTTT.

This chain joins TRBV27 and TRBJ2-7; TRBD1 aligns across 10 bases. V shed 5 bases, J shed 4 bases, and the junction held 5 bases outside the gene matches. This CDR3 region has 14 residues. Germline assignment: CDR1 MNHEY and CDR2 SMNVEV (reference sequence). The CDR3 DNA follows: TGTGCCAGCAGTGTGGACAGGGGGGGTTACGAGCAGTACTTC. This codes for CASSVDRGGYEQYF.

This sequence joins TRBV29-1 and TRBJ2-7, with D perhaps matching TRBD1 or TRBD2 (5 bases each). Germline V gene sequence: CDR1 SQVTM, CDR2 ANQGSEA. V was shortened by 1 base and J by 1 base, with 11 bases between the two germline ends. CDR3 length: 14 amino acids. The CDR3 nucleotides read TGCAGCGTTGAAGTGGGGGTGAGGTCCTACGAGCAGTACTTC. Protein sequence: CSVEVGVRSYEQYF.

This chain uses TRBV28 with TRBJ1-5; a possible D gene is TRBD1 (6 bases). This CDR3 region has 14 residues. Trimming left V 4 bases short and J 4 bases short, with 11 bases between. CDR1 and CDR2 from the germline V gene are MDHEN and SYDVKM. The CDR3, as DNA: TGTGCCAGCAGTTCACAGGGTGGGAATCAGCCCCAGCATTTT. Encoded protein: CASSSQGGNQPQHF.

CDR3 sequence: CASSSPTGSDEKLFF. CDR3 in DNA: TGTGCCAGCAGCTCCCCGACAGGGTCGGATGAAAAACTGTTTTTT. The J gene is TRBJ1-4, the V gene TRBV5-4, with 7 positions matching TRBD1. The CDR3 is 15 residues long. V gave up 3 bases and J gave up 6 bases; unmatched junction bases: 8. The germline gives CDR1 SGHNT, CDR2 YYREEE (reference sequence).

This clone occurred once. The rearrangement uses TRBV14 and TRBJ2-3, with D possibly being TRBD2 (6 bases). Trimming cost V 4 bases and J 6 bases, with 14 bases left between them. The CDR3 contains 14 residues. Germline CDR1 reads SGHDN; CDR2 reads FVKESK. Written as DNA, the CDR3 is TGTGCCAGCAGCCCAGCGGGCTCGGGCGATACGCAGTATTTT. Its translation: CASSPAGSGDTQYF. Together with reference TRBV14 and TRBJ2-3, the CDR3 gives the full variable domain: EAGVTQFPSHSVIEKGQTVTLRCDPISGHDNLYWYRRVMGKEIKFLLHFVKESKQDESGMPNNRFLAERTGGTYSTLKVQPAELEDSGVYFCASSPAGSGDTQYFGPGTRLTVL.

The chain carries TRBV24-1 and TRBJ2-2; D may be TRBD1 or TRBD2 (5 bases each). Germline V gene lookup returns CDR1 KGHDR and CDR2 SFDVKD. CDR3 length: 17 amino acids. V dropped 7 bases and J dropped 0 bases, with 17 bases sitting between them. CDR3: CATSEETGTANTGELFF. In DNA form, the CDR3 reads TGTGCCACCAGCGAAGAAACCGGGACGGCGAACACCGGGGAGCTGTTTTTT.